The sequence of this T cell receptor (beta chain) was determined in a study of cytomegalovirus exposure and HLA in healthy donors. Notes on the study in general: CMV antigen specificity was confirmed in vitro for three CMV-associated chains. According to a later analysis, TCR clusters from the first cohort tended to co-occur in the roughly 110 validation repertoires.

Germline CDR1 SGDLS, CDR2 YYNGEE. With 0 bases removed from V and 4 bases from J, the gap between germline ends came to 13 bases. CDR3 size: 15 residues. The protocol was immunoSEQ multiplex PCR, while the TCRdb copy is restricted to in-frame clones and leaves out a portion. The sample holds 85,000 to 130,000 clones; roughly 90% are singletons and the top ten take less than 2%. As concerns this clone: Its antigen is undetermined.

This TCR was recovered from a woman aged 18 to 35 in good health and CMV-seropositive. The chain uses TRBV9 and TRBJ1-2; D is possibly TRBD1 (5 bases). The sample comprised PBMCs. DNA for the CDR3: TGTGCCAGCAGCGTAGAGGGGCAATCGTTCTATGGCTACACCTTC. Translating gives CASSVEGQSFYGYTF.